Sequencing of this TCR beta chain was carried out in a study of shared clonotypes between healthy human individuals. For the study at large: Donor composition was a couple of women and a few men, aged 18 to 49.

CD45RO-negative, CCR7-positively selected cells formed the naive CD8 fraction, excluding terminally differentiated effector memory CD45RA+ cells. Germline V gene sequence: CDR1 SGHTA, CDR2 FQGNSA. V was trimmed by 7 bases and J by 0 bases, leaving 3 bases between them. The CDR3 has 12 residues. Researchers ran the assay at a deep level. Only in-frame clones appear in the TCRdb table, and some are missing; sequencing was by immunoSEQ multiplex PCR. The table lists 2 million or so clones, just under 95% of them singletons. Details on this clone: Its antigen is not known.

General study results and limits: The diversity represented, both genetic and in exposure history, was limited by few donors. The rarefaction results pointed to incomplete sorted-subset sequencing despite large depth.

Input material: naive CD8+ T cells sorted from blood. This TCR came from a man aged 18-30 years in good health. The chain joins TRBV7-2 to TRBJ2-2; D unclear. CDR3 residues: CASTPNTGELFF. The DNA for the CDR3 is TGTGCCAGCACCCCGAACACCGGGGAGCTGTTTTTT.